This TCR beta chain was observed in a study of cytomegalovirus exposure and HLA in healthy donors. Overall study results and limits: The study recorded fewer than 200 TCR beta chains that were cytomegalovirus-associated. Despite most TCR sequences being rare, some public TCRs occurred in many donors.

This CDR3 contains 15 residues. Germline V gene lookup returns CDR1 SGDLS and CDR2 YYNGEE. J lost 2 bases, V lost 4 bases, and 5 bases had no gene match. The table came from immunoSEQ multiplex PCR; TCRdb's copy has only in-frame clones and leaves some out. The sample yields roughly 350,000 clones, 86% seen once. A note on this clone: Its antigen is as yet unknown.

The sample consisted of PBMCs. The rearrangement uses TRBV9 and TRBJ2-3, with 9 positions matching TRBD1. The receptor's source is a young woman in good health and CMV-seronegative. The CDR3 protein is CASSSGTGLTDTQYF. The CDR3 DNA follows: TGTGCCAGCAGCTCCGGGACAGGGCTCACAGATACGCAGTATTTT.